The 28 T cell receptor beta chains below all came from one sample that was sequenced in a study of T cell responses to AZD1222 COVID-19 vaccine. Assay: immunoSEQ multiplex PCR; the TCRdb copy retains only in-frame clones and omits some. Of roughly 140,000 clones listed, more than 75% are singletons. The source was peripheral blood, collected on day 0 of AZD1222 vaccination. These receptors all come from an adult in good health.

This CDR3 is CSVEIRDLPQETQYF. In DNA form, the CDR3 reads TGCAGCGTTGAGATCCGGGACCTGCCCCAAGAGACCCAGTACTTC. The rearrangement uses TRBV29-1 and TRBJ2-5; D is tentatively TRBD1 or TRBD2 (5 bases each). V lost 3 bases and J 1 base, leaving 15 bases between the germline ends. Looked up from germline, CDR1 is SQVTM and CDR2 is ANQGSEA. The CDR3 runs 15 residues.

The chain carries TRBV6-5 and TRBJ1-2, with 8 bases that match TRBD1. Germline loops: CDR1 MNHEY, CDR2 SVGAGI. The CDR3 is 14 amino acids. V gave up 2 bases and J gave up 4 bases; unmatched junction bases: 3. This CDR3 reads CASSYQGAGYGYTF. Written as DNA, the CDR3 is TGTGCCAGCAGTTACCAGGGGGCTGGCTATGGCTACACCTTC.

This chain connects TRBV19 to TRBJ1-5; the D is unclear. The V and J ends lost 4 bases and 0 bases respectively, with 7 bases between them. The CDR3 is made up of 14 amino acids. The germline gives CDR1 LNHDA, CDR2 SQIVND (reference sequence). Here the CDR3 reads CASSKVYSNQPQHF. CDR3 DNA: TGTGCCAGTAGTAAAGTTTATAGCAATCAGCCCCAGCATTTT. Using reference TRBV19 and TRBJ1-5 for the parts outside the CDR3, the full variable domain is DGGITQSPKYLFRKEGQNVTLSCEQNLNHDAMYWYRQDPGQGLRLIYYSQIVNDFQKGDIAEGYSVSREKKESFPLTVTSAQKNPTAFYLCASSKVYSNQPQHFGDGTRLSIL.

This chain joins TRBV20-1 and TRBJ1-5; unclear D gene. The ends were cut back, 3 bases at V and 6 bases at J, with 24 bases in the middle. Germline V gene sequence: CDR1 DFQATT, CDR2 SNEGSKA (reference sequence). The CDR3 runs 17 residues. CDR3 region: CSASRPDFGGGGQPQHF. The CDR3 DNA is TGCAGTGCTAGTCGACCCGATTTCGGCGGCGGAGGTCAGCCCCAGCATTTT.

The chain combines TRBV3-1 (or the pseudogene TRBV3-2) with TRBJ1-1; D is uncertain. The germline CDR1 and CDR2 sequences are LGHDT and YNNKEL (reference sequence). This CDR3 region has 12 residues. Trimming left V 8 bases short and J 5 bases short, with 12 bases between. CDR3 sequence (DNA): TGTGCCAGCGGGAAGGCTAATACTGAAGCTTTCTTT. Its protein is CASGKANTEAFF.

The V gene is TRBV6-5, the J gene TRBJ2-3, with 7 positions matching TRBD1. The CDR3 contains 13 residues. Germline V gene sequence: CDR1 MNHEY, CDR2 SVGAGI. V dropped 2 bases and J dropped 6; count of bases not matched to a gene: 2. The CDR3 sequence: CASSYRGRDTQYF. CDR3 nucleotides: TGTGCCAGCAGTTACAGGGGGCGGGATACGCAGTATTTT.

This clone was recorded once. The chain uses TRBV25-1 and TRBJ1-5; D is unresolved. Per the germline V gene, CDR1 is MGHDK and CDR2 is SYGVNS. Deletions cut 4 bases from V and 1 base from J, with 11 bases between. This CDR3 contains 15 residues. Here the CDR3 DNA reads TGTGCCAGCAGTGCCGGATCACGGAGCAATCAGCCCCAGCATTTT. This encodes CASSAGSRSNQPQHF. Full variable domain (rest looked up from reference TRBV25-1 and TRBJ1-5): EADIYQTPRYLVIGTGKKITLECSQTMGHDKMYWYQQDPGMELHLIHYSYGVNSTEKGDLSSESTVSRIRTEHFPLTLESARPSHTSQYLCASSAGSRSNQPQHFGDGTRLSIL.

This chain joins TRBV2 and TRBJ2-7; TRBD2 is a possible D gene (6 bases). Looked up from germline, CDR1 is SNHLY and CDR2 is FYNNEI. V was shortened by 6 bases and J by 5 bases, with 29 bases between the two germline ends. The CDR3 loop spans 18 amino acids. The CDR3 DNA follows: TGTGCCAGCAGAATGAGAGGGGCCGGGAGAGGCGTGGGGCACGAGCAGTACTTC. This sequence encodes CASRMRGAGRGVGHEQYF.

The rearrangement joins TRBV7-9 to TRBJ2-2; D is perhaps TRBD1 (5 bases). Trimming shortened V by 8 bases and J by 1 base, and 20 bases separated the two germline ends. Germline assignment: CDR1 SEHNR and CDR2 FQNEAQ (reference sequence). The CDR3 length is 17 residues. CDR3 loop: CASPSKMDTLNTGELFF. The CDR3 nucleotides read TGTGCCAGCCCGTCCAAGATGGACACCCTGAACACCGGGGAGCTGTTTTTT.

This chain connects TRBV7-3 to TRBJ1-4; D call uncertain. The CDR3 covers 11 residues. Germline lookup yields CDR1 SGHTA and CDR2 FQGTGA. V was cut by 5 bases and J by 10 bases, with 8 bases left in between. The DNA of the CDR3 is TGTGCCAGCAGCGTCAGAGGAAAACTGTTTTTT. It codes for CASSVRGKLFF.

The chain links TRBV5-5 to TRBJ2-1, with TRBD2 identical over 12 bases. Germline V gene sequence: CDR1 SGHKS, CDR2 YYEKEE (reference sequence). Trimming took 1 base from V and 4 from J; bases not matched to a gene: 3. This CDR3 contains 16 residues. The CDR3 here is CASSLSLAGGYNEQFF. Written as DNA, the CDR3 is TGTGCCAGCAGCTTGTCGCTAGCGGGAGGGTACAATGAGCAGTTCTTC.

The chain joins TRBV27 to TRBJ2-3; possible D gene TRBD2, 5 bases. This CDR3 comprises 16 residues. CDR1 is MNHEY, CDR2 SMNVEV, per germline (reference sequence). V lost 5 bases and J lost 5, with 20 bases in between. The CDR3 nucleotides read TGTGCCAGCAGTCATACGGATCGGCGGGCCCAAGATACGCAGTATTTT. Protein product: CASSHTDRRAQDTQYF.

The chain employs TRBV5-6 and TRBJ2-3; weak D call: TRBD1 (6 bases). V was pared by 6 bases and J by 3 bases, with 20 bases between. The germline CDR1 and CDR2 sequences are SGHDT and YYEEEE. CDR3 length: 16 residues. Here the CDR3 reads CASIPSWGRTTDTQYF. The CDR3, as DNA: TGTGCCAGCATCCCTTCTTGGGGGCGGACGACAGATACGCAGTATTTT.

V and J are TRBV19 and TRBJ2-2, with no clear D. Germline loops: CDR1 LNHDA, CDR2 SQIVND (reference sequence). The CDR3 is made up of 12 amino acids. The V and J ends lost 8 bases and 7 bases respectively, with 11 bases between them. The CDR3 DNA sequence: TGTGCCAGTTCGGCAGCAGGCGGGGAGCTGTTTTTT. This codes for CASSAAGGELFF.

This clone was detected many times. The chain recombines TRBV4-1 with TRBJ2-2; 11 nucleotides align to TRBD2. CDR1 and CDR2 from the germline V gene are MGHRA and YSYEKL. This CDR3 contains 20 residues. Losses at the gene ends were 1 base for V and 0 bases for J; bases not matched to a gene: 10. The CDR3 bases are TGCGCCAGCAGCCAAGCAGGACTAGCGGGTCTGAGCCCGAACACCGGGGAGCTGTTTTTT. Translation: CASSQAGLAGLSPNTGELFF.

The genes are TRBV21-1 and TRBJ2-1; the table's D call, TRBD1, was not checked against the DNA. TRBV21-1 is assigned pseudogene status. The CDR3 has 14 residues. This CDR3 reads CASKDRVPYNEQFF. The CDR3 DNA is TGTGCCAGCAAAGACAGGGTCCCCTACAATGAGCAGTTCTTC.

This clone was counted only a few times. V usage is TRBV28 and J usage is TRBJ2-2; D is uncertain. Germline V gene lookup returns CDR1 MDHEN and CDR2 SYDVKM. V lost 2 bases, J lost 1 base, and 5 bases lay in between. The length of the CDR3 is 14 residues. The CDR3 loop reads CASSLGGNTGELFF. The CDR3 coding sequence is TGTGCCAGCAGTTTAGGTGGGAACACCGGGGAGCTGTTTTTT.

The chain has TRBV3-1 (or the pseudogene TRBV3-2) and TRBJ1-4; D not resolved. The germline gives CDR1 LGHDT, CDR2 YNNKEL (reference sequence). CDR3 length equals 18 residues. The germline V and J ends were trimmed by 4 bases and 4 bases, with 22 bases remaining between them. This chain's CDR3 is CASSPFKFLVAGNEKLFF. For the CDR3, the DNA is TGTGCCAGCAGCCCCTTCAAATTTCTAGTGGCAGGTAATGAAAAACTGTTTTTT.

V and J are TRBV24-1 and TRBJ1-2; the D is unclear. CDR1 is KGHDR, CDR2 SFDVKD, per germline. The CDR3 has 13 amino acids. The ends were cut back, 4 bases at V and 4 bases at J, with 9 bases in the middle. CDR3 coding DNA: TGTGCCACCAGTGAAGGTCGCTCCTATGGCTACACCTTC. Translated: CATSEGRSYGYTF.

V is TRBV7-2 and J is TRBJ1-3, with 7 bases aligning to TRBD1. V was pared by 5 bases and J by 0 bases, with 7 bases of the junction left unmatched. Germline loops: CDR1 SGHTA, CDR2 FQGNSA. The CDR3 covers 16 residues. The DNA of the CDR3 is TGTGCCAGCAGCGCCAGGGGGATTAGCTCTGGAAACACCATATATTTT. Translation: CASSARGISSGNTIYF.

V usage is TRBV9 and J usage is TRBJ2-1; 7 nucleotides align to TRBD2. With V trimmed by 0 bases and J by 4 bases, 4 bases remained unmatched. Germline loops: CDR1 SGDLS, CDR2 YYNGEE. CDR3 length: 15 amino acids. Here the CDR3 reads CASSVDSGQYNEQFF. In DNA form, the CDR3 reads TGTGCCAGCAGCGTAGATAGCGGGCAGTACAATGAGCAGTTCTTC.

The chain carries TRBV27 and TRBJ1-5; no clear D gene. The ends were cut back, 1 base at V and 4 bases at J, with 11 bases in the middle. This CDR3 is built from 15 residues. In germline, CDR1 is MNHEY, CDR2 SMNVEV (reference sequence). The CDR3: CASSLLGRSNQPQHF. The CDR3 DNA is TGTGCCAGCAGTTTATTAGGGAGAAGTAATCAGCCCCAGCATTTT.

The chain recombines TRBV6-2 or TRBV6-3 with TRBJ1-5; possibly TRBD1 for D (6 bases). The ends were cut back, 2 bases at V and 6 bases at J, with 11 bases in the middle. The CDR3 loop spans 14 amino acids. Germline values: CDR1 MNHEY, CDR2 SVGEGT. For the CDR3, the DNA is TGTGCCAGCAGTTACACCGGGACACCTCAGCCCCAGCATTTT. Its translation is CASSYTGTPQPQHF.

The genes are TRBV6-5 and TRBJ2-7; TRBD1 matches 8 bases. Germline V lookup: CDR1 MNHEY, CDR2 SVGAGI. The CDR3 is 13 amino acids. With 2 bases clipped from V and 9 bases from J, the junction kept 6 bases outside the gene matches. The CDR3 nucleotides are TGTGCCAGCAGTTACCCGGGACAGGCGGGGCAGTACTTC. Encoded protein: CASSYPGQAGQYF.

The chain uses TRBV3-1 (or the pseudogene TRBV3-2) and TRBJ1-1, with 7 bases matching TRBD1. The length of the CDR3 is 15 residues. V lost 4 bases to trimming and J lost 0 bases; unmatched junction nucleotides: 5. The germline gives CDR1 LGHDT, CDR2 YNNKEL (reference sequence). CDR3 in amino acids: CASSPPGGMNTEAFF. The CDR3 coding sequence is TGTGCCAGCAGCCCCCCAGGGGGTATGAACACTGAAGCTTTCTTT.

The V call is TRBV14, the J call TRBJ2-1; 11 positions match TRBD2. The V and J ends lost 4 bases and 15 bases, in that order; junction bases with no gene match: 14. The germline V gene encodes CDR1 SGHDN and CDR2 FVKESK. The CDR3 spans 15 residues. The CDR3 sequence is CASSLDAIAGGGRFF. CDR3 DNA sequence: TGTGCCAGCAGCCTAGACGCCATAGCGGGAGGGGGTCGGTTCTTC.

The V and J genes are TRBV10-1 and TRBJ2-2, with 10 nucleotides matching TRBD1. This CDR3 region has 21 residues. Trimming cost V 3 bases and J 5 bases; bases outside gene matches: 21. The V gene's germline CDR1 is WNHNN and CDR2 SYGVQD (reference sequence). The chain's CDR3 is CASSDRKLAGQGPKGTGELFF. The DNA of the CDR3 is TGCGCCAGCAGTGACCGGAAATTAGCGGGACAGGGGCCCAAGGGGACCGGGGAGCTGTTTTTT.

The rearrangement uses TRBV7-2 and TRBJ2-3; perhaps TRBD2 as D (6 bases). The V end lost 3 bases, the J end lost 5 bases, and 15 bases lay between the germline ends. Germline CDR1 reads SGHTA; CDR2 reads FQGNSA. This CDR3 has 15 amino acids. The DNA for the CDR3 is TGTGCCAGCAGCTTGGGAACGCCCGGGGGAGATACGCAGTATTTT. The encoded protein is CASSLGTPGGDTQYF.